These 9 T cell receptor beta chains originate from one sample sequenced in a study of T cell changes during pregnancy in multiple sclerosis. Profiled with immunoSEQ multiplex PCR; TCRdb holds only in-frame clones, not every one. Among approximately 41,000 clones listed, roughly 87% were seen once. The starting material was CD8+ T cells from peripheral blood mononuclear cells, obtained in the first trimester of pregnancy. All receptors come from a female donor with multiple sclerosis, enrolled in a pregnancy study.

This clone came up once. This rearrangement joins TRBV5-5 to TRBJ1-1; 7 bases map to TRBD1. V shed 3 bases and J 1 base; nucleotides not matched to a gene: 6. Germline assignment: CDR1 SGHKS and CDR2 YYEKEE (reference sequence). CDR3 length: 15 amino acids. This CDR3 reads CASSSTGLGNTEAFF. The CDR3 DNA is TGTGCCAGCAGCTCGACAGGGCTCGGGAACACTGAAGCTTTCTTT. Full variable domain (rest looked up from reference TRBV5-5 and TRBJ1-1): DAGVTQSPTHLIKTRGQQVTLRCSPISGHKSVSWYQQVLGQGPQFIFQYYEKEERGRGNFPDRFSARQFPNYSSELNVNALLLGDSALYLCASSSTGLGNTEAFFGQGTRLTVV.

The J gene is TRBJ2-7, the V gene TRBV5-1, with D possibly TRBD2 on 6 matching bases. CDR1 and CDR2 (germline): SGHRS, YFSETQ. The CDR3 runs to 15 residues. The V end lost 4 bases, the J end lost 3 bases, and 17 bases lay between the germline ends. The CDR3 loop is CASSPLAAMDYEQYF. CDR3 bases: TGCGCCAGCAGCCCCTTAGCGGCAATGGACTACGAGCAGTACTTC.

This sequence joins TRBV6-1 and TRBJ2-3, with TRBD2 matching over 9 bases. The V gene's germline CDR1 is MNHNS and CDR2 SASEGT. The CDR3 covers 16 residues. Germline trimming cut 1 base from V and 9 bases from J; bases unmatched to any gene: 11. This CDR3 reads CASSEVLAGLGDTQYF. The CDR3 DNA sequence: TGTGCCAGCAGTGAAGTCCTAGCGGGATTGGGCGACACGCAGTATTTT.

The genes are TRBV6-1 and TRBJ2-7; the D gene is possibly TRBD1 (5 bases). There are 16 residues in the CDR3. Germline V gene data show CDR1 as MNHNS and CDR2 as SASEGT. Trimming shortened V by 0 bases and J by 2 bases, and 14 bases separated the two germline ends. The CDR3 reads CASSEADGAGTYEQYF. The CDR3 DNA follows: TGTGCCAGCAGTGAAGCAGATGGGGCAGGAACCTACGAGCAGTACTTC.

The chain couples TRBV29-1 to TRBJ1-1; maybe TRBD1 (5 bases). This CDR3 has 13 residues. Per the germline V gene, CDR1 is SQVTM and CDR2 is ANQGSEA. Trimming left V 3 bases short and J 4 bases short, with 12 bases between. CDR3 protein: CSVDDGGTTEAFF. The CDR3 nucleotides are TGCAGCGTTGACGATGGGGGGACCACTGAAGCTTTCTTT. Full variable domain (outside the CDR3, taken from reference TRBV29-1 and TRBJ1-1): SAVISQKPSRDICQRGTSLTIQCQVDSQVTMMFWYRQQPGQSLTLIATANQGSEATYESGFVIDKFPISRPNLTFSTLTVSNMSPEDSSIYLCSVDDGGTTEAFFGQGTRLTVV.

In regard to this clone: One end of the junction fails to match germline, which may point to a read error. The chain couples TRBV5-1 to TRBJ1-2, with 7 nucleotides matching TRBD1. There are 12 residues in the CDR3. Germline CDR1 and CDR2: SGHRS and YFSETQ. The DNA of the CDR3 is TGCGCCAGCAGCTTGGACACACCCGACAGGGCCTTC. The encoded protein is CASSLDTPDRAF.

The chain couples TRBV13 to TRBJ2-3; tentatively, D is TRBD2 (6 bases). Germline CDR1 reads PRHDT; CDR2 reads FYEKMQ (reference sequence). The CDR3 is 16 amino acids. V was shortened by 7 bases and J by 4 bases, with 21 bases between the two germline ends. This CDR3 is CASMTGRGMFADTQYF. The CDR3 nucleotides read TGTGCCAGCATGACCGGGAGAGGGATGTTCGCAGATACGCAGTATTTT.

V is TRBV6-6 and J is TRBJ1-2; the match to TRBD1 covers 7 bases. The CDR3 loop spans 12 amino acids. Germline CDR1 reads MNHNY; CDR2 reads SVGAGI (reference sequence). Trimming cost V 8 bases and J 6 bases; bases outside gene matches: 6. CDR3 DNA: TGTGCCAGCGGACAGGCGTCTAATGGCTACACCTTC. Translated: CASGQASNGYTF.

This chain uses TRBV5-4 with TRBJ1-4, with TRBD1 identical over 7 bases. CDR1 and CDR2 from the germline V gene are SGHNT and YYREEE (reference sequence). The CDR3 contains 14 residues. J was trimmed by 5 bases and V by 2 bases; bases with no gene match: 3. CDR3 residues: CASSLGGLNEKLFF. CDR3 DNA: TGTGCCAGCAGCTTAGGGGGCTTGAATGAAAAACTGTTTTTT.